The 24 T cell receptor beta chains below were found in one sample sequenced in a study of CD8 T cells in Susac syndrome. When the RNA was reverse transcribed, random hexamers were used with an input of roughly 0.45 to 1 ug. Via MiXCR, TCRdb re-called the immunoSEQ multiplex PCR reads, giving one row per CDR3 protein. The data hold around 200,000 distinct CDR3 sequences, with around 94% observed a single time. Sequencing was done on a sample of CD4+ T cells from PBMCs. The receptors here all came from a human donor with Susac syndrome.

This rearrangement joins TRBV6-2 or TRBV6-3 to TRBJ2-7; D is unclear. The V end lost 3 bases, the J end lost 4 bases, and 13 bases lay between the germline ends. The germline V gene encodes CDR1 MNHEY and CDR2 SVGEGT. The CDR3 has 14 residues. CDR3 sequence: CASSYGRNSYEQYF. CDR3 coding DNA: TGTGCCAGCAGTTATGGCAGGAATTCGTACGAGCAGTACTTC.

The chain is built from TRBV7-2 and TRBJ2-3; no clear D gene. CDR3 length: 12 residues. The germline V gene encodes CDR1 SGHTA and CDR2 FQGNSA. Between the trimmed V and J ends, which lost 5 bases and 5 bases, there was a span of 8 bases. As DNA, the CDR3 is TGTGCCAGCAGCCCTGTGGTAGATACGCAGTATTTT. Residues: CASSPVVDTQYF.

The chain uses TRBV2 and TRBJ2-7; TRBD1 agrees at 9 bases. V shed 2 bases and J 5 bases; nucleotides not matched to a gene: 7. Germline V gene sequence: CDR1 SNHLY, CDR2 FYNNEI. CDR3 length: 15 amino acids. CDR3 nucleotide sequence: TGTGCCAGCAGTGAAACGACAGGGGGATCCCACGAGCAGTACTTC. It translates to CASSETTGGSHEQYF.

This sequence joins TRBV7-6 and TRBJ2-7; D remains unclear. Germline assignment: CDR1 SGHVS and CDR2 FNYEAQ. This CDR3 spans 13 amino acids. Trimming stripped 5 bases from V and 0 bases from J, with 8 bases between. CDR3 sequence reads: CASSPSVSYEQYF. CDR3 DNA: TGTGCCAGCAGCCCAAGCGTCTCCTACGAGCAGTACTTC.

The chain recombines TRBV19 with TRBJ1-5; D gene uncertain. Germline V gene lookup returns CDR1 LNHDA and CDR2 SQIVND (reference sequence). The V end lost 7 bases, the J end lost 0 bases, and 10 bases lay between the germline ends. The CDR3 covers 14 residues. As DNA, the CDR3 is TGTGCCAGTACCGGCGGGGTTAGCAATCAGCCCCAGCATTTT. Translation: CASTGGVSNQPQHF.

This clonotype was picked up one time. The V and J genes are TRBV5-1 and TRBJ2-3; 11 bases match TRBD2. The germline V gene encodes CDR1 SGHRS and CDR2 YFSETQ. The V gene end was trimmed by 4 bases and the J gene end by 5 bases; junction bases not matched to a gene: 9. The CDR3 contains 16 residues. This chain's CDR3 is CASSRITSGSQDTQYF. For the CDR3, the DNA is TGCGCCAGCAGCCGGATTACTAGCGGGAGTCAAGATACGCAGTATTTT.

V usage is TRBV5-1 and J usage is TRBJ2-7, with 8 bases matching TRBD1. Germline V lookup: CDR1 SGHRS, CDR2 YFSETQ. V lost 1 base to trimming and J lost 2 bases; unmatched junction nucleotides: 14. The CDR3 extends over 18 amino acids. The CDR3 reads CASSLRAAGGVTTYEQYF. The CDR3 nucleotides are TGCGCCAGCAGCTTGAGGGCCGCAGGGGGCGTTACCACCTACGAGCAGTACTTC. Based on the CDR3 plus reference TRBV5-1 and TRBJ2-7, the full variable domain is KAGVTQTPRYLIKTRGQQVTLSCSPISGHRSVSWYQQTPGQGLQFLFEYFSETQRNKGNFPGRFSGRQFSNSRSEMNVSTLELGDSALYLCASSLRAAGGVTTYEQYFGPGTRLTVT.

CDR3 sequence (DNA): TGTGCCAGCAGCCCCGACAGGAACGTATACGAGCAGTACTTC. Its translation: CASSPDRNVYEQYF. J is TRBJ2-7 and V is TRBV12-3 or TRBV12-4; tentative D call: TRBD1 (6 bases). CDR3 length: 14 residues. Trimming took 6 bases from V and 4 from J, leaving 16 bases between them.

The CDR3 nucleotides read TGTGCCACCTCACATCCGGGAAAGCGGGACTCCCGAGATACGCAGTATTTT. Protein product: CATSHPGKRDSRDTQYF. The chain couples TRBV21-1 to TRBJ2-3; the D call of TRBD2 is as the table states it, not checked on the DNA. TRBV21-1 corresponds to a pseudogene. The CDR3 is made up of 17 amino acids.

J is TRBJ1-5 and V is TRBV9; D is perhaps TRBD1 (6 bases). This CDR3 comprises 14 residues. V dropped 0 bases and J dropped 6 bases, with 10 bases sitting between them. CDR1 is SGDLS and CDR2 is YYNGEE in the germline V gene. CDR3 protein: CASSVEGGFQPQHF. CDR3 nucleotides: TGTGCCAGCAGCGTAGAGGGGGGGTTTCAGCCCCAGCATTTT.

The rearrangement links TRBV4-3 to TRBJ1-4, with 7 bases matching TRBD1. In germline, CDR1 is LGHNA, CDR2 YSLEER. CDR3 length: 16 residues. V dropped 3 bases and J dropped 1; count of bases not matched to a gene: 5. The CDR3 protein is CASSQARQGTNEKLFF. The CDR3 DNA reads TGCGCCAGCAGCCAGGCCCGACAGGGAACTAATGAAAAACTGTTTTTT.

This sequence joins TRBV20-1 and TRBJ2-7, with a possible D match to TRBD2 (5 bases). Per the germline V gene, CDR1 is DFQATT and CDR2 is SNEGSKA (reference sequence). The CDR3 length is 14 residues. V lost 3 bases to trimming and J lost 1 base, with 13 bases between them. The CDR3 DNA reads as TGCAGTGCTAGCCCGGGGAGTGGTTCCTACGAGCAGTACTTC. Translating gives CSASPGSGSYEQYF.

The CDR3 region is CSASGSGQETQYF. The CDR3 bases are TGCAGTGCTAGCGGGTCCGGGCAAGAGACCCAGTACTTC. This sequence joins TRBV20-1 and TRBJ2-5; unclear D gene. The CDR3 has 13 amino acids. Trimming took 3 bases from V and 2 from J, leaving 10 bases between them. Germline V lookup: CDR1 DFQATT, CDR2 SNEGSKA (reference sequence).

The V and J genes are TRBV10-3 and TRBJ2-1; D not resolved. Per the germline V gene, CDR1 is ENHRY and CDR2 is SYGVKD. V was cut by 5 bases and J by 5 bases, with 10 bases left in between. This CDR3 spans 13 amino acids. CDR3 protein: CAISWLADNEQFF. The CDR3 coding sequence is TGTGCCATCAGTTGGTTAGCAGACAATGAGCAGTTCTTC.

The CDR3 DNA is TGTGCCAGCAGCTCAGAGGACAGGGCCTCCACAGATACGCAGTATTTT. Translating it yields CASSSEDRASTDTQYF. The genes are TRBV7-9 and TRBJ2-3; 8 bases map to TRBD1. Germline V gene data show CDR1 as SEHNR and CDR2 as FQNEAQ (reference sequence). J gave up 2 bases and V 4 bases, and 8 bases lay outside the gene matches. The CDR3 is made up of 16 amino acids.

CDR3 loop: CASSPRYPRTGEKLFF. In nucleotides, the CDR3 is TGTGCCAGCTCACCCAGGTACCCTCGGACGGGGGAAAAACTGTTTTTT. This chain uses TRBV18 with TRBJ1-4; D gene uncertain. Per germline, CDR1 KGHSH and CDR2 LQKENI. The CDR3 extends over 16 amino acids. Trimming cost V 3 bases and J 8 bases, with 19 bases left between them.

CDR3 bases: TGTGCCAGCAGCCAAGGTGTAGGGGATGTTTCACCCCTCCACTTT. Its protein product is CASSQGVGDVSPLHF. The V call is TRBV3-1, the J call TRBJ1-6, with D possibly matching TRBD1 (5 bases). Germline V lookup: CDR1 LGHDT, CDR2 YNNKEL (reference sequence). The V gene lost 1 base and the J gene lost 9 bases, with 13 bases spanning the gap. CDR3 length: 15 residues. The entire variable domain, with the rest obtained from reference TRBV3-1 and TRBJ1-6, is as follows: DTAVSQTPKYLVTQMGNDKSIKCEQNLGHDTMYWYKQDSKKFLKIMFSYNNKELIINETVPNRFSPKSPDKAHLNLHINSLELGDSAVYFCASSQGVGDVSPLHFGNGTRLTVT.

This clonotype was observed once. The gene calls are TRBV28 and TRBJ2-7; TRBD2 aligns across 10 bases. V was pared by 4 bases and J by 0 bases, with 15 bases of the junction left unmatched. CDR1 and CDR2 (germline): MDHEN, SYDVKM. This CDR3 spans 19 amino acids. The DNA for the CDR3 is TGTGCCAGCAGTTCCCTCCCACACCTACTAGCGGGGACCTCCTACGAGCAGTACTTC. Its translation is CASSSLPHLLAGTSYEQYF.

The table lists this clonotype with a few counts. The J gene is TRBJ2-3, the V gene TRBV4-2; TRBD1 agrees at 8 bases. This CDR3 comprises 14 residues. Germline assignment: CDR1 LGHNA and CDR2 YNFKEQ. Germline trimming cut 5 bases from V and 4 bases from J; bases unmatched to any gene: 5. CDR3 nucleotide sequence: TGTGCCAGCAGCGGGGGACAGGCGGCAGATACGCAGTATTTT. It encodes CASSGGQAADTQYF.

The genes are TRBV5-1 and TRBJ1-4; 9 positions agree with TRBD1. V dropped 4 bases and J dropped 6; count of bases not matched to a gene: 4. The CDR3 runs to 14 residues. Germline values: CDR1 SGHRS, CDR2 YFSETQ. The DNA of the CDR3 is TGCGCCAGCAGCCCACAGGGGGCTGATGAAAAACTGTTTTTT. Translating it yields CASSPQGADEKLFF.

The chain couples TRBV19 to TRBJ2-7; TRBD2 is a possible D gene (6 bases). This CDR3 spans 13 amino acids. V lost 7 bases and J 3 bases, leaving 13 bases between the germline ends. Germline V gene sequence: CDR1 LNHDA, CDR2 SQIVND (reference sequence). The CDR3 loop is CASMEGGGYEQYF. The CDR3 DNA is TGTGCCAGTATGGAGGGAGGAGGCTACGAGCAGTACTTC.

The V call is TRBV20-1, the J call TRBJ1-2; TRBD1 matches at 7 bases. There are 11 residues in the CDR3. The ends lost 5 bases at V and 8 bases at J; junction bases unmatched: 5. Germline CDR1 is DFQATT and CDR2 is SNEGSKA (reference sequence). The CDR3 sequence is CSAAGTVGYTF. The CDR3 coding sequence is TGCAGTGCTGCTGGGACAGTCGGCTACACCTTC.

This chain uses TRBV23-1 with TRBJ2-7, with 11 bases lining up with TRBD1. TRBV23-1 is classed as an ORF, of uncertain function. The CDR3 has 16 residues. The ends lost 3 bases at V and 3 bases at J; junction bases unmatched: 7. The CDR3: CASSQTPGQGVYEQYF. The DNA for the CDR3 is TGCGCCAGCAGTCAGACCCCGGGACAGGGGGTCTACGAGCAGTACTTC.

This clonotype was detected a few times. The chain links TRBV18 to TRBJ1-1; no definite D call. The germline V gene has CDR1 KGHSH and CDR2 LQKENI. This CDR3 is 13 amino acids long. The V end lost 2 bases, the J end lost 1 base, and 5 bases lay between the germline ends. The CDR3: CASSPERNTEAFF. CDR3 coding DNA: TGTGCCAGCTCACCAGAGAGGAACACTGAAGCTTTCTTT.